This is a list of T cell receptor beta chains from one sample in a study of cytomegalovirus exposure and HLA in healthy donors. Assay used: immunoSEQ multiplex PCR; TCRdb lists only in-frame clones, some missing. The profile shows approximately 190,000 clones, about 81% of them singletons. Sequencing input: PBMCs. The receptors shown here come from a woman aged 18-29 years in good health and CMV-seronegative. CDR3s include the opening cysteine and the closing phenylalanine or tryptophan. A D gene is named only where the DNA matches it firmly. Expanded clones are given a class, and other clones once, few, many or no size at all.

TRBD2,TRBJ2-3,TRBV5-1,NA,TGCGCCAGCAGTCCTGGGACTAGTTGGGTGTCGACAGATACGCAGTATTTT,CASSPGTSWVSTDTQYF
NA,TRBJ1-1,TRBV28,NA,TGTGCCAGCAGTACCCTCTACGGGGGCACTGAAGCTTTCTTT,CASSTLYGGTEAFF
NA,TRBJ2-7,TRBV30,NA,TGTGCCTGTAACCCGGCCGGGGATCCCTACGAGCAGTACTTC,CACNPAGDPYEQYF
NA,TRBJ2-7,TRBV6-1,NA,TGTGCCAGCACCCTGGACAGTCATTACGAGCAGTACTTC,CASTLDSHYEQYF
NA,TRBJ1-6,TRBV5-6,NA,TGTGCCAGCAGCTTGAATTTGGCGCGAGGCGTTTCACCCCTCCACTTT,CASSLNLARGVSPLHF
TRBD2,TRBJ2-3,TRBV6-5,NA,TGTGCCAGCAGTTACCGACTAGCGGGTAGCACAGATACGCAGTATTTT,CASSYRLAGSTDTQYF
NA,TRBJ2-1,TRBV5-6,NA,TGTGCCAGCAGCCCGCGGGGGCATGAGCAGTTCTTC,CASSPRGHEQFF
NA,TRBJ2-4,TRBV7-2,NA,TGTGCCAGCAGCTTAGATTCAGGGGTGGAAAACATTCAGTACTTC,CASSLDSGVENIQYF
TRBD1,TRBJ2-7,TRBV5-1,NA,TGCGCCAGCAGCTCGACAGGGAGTCACGAGCAGTACTTC,CASSSTGSHEQYF
NA,TRBJ2-5,TRBV11-2,NA,TGTGCCAGCAGCTTAGTTCTAGAGAGGGAGACCCAGTACTTC,CASSLVLERETQYF
NA,TRBJ2-1,TRBV7-7,few,TGTGCCAGCAGCCAGCTAGTTGGGGCCACGGGGGATGAGCAGTTCTTC,CASSQLVGATGDEQFF
TRBD1,TRBJ2-7,TRBV19,NA,TGTGCCAGTAGTATACAGGGGGCCGAGCAGTACTTC,CASSIQGAEQYF
NA,TRBJ1-1,TRBV6-5,NA,TGTGCCAGCAGAGGGCTCGAGAGGGACACTGAAGCTTTCTTT,CASRGLERDTEAFF
NA,TRBJ1-1,TRBV6-5,NA,TGTGCCAGCAGTTACCAACAGGTTTCGGCGAACACTGAAGCTTTCTTT,CASSYQQVSANTEAFF
TRBD2,TRBJ2-1,TRBV2,NA,TGTGCCAGCAGGGGAGGGTACAATGAGCAGTTCTTC,CASRGGYNEQFF
TRBD2,TRBJ2-1,TRBV9,NA,TGTGCCAGCAGCGCACTAGCGGGAATGTCGAATGAGCAGTTCTTC,CASSALAGMSNEQFF
NA,TRBJ1-5,TRBV28,NA,TGTGCCAGCGCTCCCGCTAGCGGTAGCAATCAGCCCCAGCATTTT,CASAPASGSNQPQHF
TRBD1,TRBJ2-7,TRBV20-1,once,TGCAGTGCGAGGACAGGCTACGAGCAGTACTTC,CSARTGYEQYF
TRBD2,TRBJ2-1,TRBV11-2,few,TGTGCCAGCAGCCCCCCGTCGGGACTAACGTACTCCTACAATGAGCAGTTCTTC,CASSPPSGLTYSYNEQFF
TRBD1,TRBJ2-3,TRBV7-9,NA,TGTGCCAGCAGCCCGCTTCGGGGACAGGGCCCAACAGATACGCAGTATTTT,CASSPLRGQGPTDTQYF
TRBD2,TRBJ2-3,TRBV7-2,once,TGTGCCAGCAGCCCACGACTAGCCGGACGCACAGATACGCAGTATTTT,CASSPRLAGRTDTQYF
NA,TRBJ2-7,TRBV27,NA,TGTGCCAGCAGTCCGCGACAGTACGAGCAGTACTTC,CASSPRQYEQYF
NA,TRBJ1-6,TRBV11-3,NA,TGTGCCAGCAGGCAGTCATCCTATAATTCACCCCTCCACTTT,CASRQSSYNSPLHF
TRBD2,TRBJ2-3,TRBV11-3,once,TGTGCCAGCAGCTTAGGGACTAGCAGAACCACAGATACGCAGTATTTT,CASSLGTSRTTDTQYF
NA,TRBJ1-1,TRBV14,NA,TGTGCCAGCAGCCACGGGGGGTGGACTGAAGCTTTCTTT,CASSHGGWTEAFF
TRBD1,TRBJ1-1,TRBV7-8,once,TGTGCCAGCAGCTTTAGGGTTATAGTGGGACAGAGAAACACTGAAGCTTTCTTT,CASSFRVIVGQRNTEAFF
NA,TRBJ2-7,TRBV2,NA,TGTGCCAGCAGCCGGCTCGCGTACTACGAGCAGTACTTC,CASSRLAYYEQYF
NA,TRBJ2-7,TRBV7-9,NA,TGTGCCAGCAGCTTAGGGCCCCAGGAATACGAGCAGTACTTC,CASSLGPQEYEQYF
TRBD2,TRBJ2-7,TRBV18,NA,TGTGCCAGCTCAGCGAGGACTAGCGGGAACGACGAGCAGTACTTC,CASSARTSGNDEQYF
NA,TRBJ2-3,TRBV4-2,few,TGTGCCAGCAGCCAAGGGACGGGGTCAAGCACAGATACGCAGTATTTT,CASSQGTGSSTDTQYF
TRBD2,TRBJ2-5,TRBV9,NA,TGTGCCAGCAGCACTGGACTAGCGGGGGGTCAAGAGACCCAGTACTTC,CASSTGLAGGQETQYF
TRBD1,TRBJ2-7,TRBV5-1,NA,TGCGCCAGTCGAGACAGGGACAGCTCCTACGAGCAGTACTTC,CASRDRDSSYEQYF
TRBD1,TRBJ1-5,TRBV6-7,NA,TGTGCCAGCAGTTATTGGACAGGTAGCAATCAGCCCCAGCATTTT,CASSYWTGSNQPQHF
TRBD1,TRBJ1-2,TRBV27,NA,TGTGCCAGTAGGACAGGGAAGAACTATGGCTACACCTTC,CASRTGKNYGYTF
TRBD1,TRBJ1-2,TRBV5-1,NA,TGCGCCAGCAGCTTGTCGACAGGGGTGGTTGGCTACACCTTC,CASSLSTGVVGYTF